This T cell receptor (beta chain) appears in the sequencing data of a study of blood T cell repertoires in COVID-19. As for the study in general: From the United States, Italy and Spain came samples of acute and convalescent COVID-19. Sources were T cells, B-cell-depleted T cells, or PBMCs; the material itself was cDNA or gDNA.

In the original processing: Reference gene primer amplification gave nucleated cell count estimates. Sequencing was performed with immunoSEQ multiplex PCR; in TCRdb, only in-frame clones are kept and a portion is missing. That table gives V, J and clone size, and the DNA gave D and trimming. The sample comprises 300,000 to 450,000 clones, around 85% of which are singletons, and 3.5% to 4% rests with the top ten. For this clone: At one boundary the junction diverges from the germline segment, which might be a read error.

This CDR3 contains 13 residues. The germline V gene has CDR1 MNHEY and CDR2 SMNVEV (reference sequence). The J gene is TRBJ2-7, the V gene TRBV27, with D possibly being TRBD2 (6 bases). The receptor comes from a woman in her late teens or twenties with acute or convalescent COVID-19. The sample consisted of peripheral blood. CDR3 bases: TGTGCCAGCAGTTTATCCCAGGACTACGGGCAGTACTTC. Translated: CASSLSQDYGQYF.